Shown below are 22 T cell receptor beta chains from a single sample sequenced in a study of blood T cells in healthy people across ages. A sample-barcoded 5' primer and a J-beta primer mix were used in a second PCR of about 7 to 11 cycles. TCRdb fed the 5' RACE reads into MiXCR, producing one record per CDR3 protein. The profile shows 1.2 million to 1.5 million distinct CDR3 sequences, around 59% of them singletons. The sequencing input was blood. The receptor set was obtained from a man between 18 and 29 years old in good health.

This clonotype was seen a handful of times. CDR3 residues: CASSPTVDGYTF. The CDR3 nucleotides read TGTGCCAGTAGTCCGACAGTGGATGGCTACACCTTC. The chain uses TRBV19 and TRBJ1-2; tentative D call: TRBD1 (5 bases). Per germline, CDR1 LNHDA and CDR2 SQIVND (reference sequence). The CDR3 is 12 amino acids. Trimming removed 5 bases at V and 6 bases at J, with 10 bases between.

The chain employs TRBV5-1 and TRBJ2-3; TRBD2 matches 11 bases. Germline V gives CDR1 SGHRS, CDR2 YFSETQ. This CDR3 region has 16 residues. With V trimmed by 4 bases and J by 1 base, 5 bases remained unmatched. CDR3 DNA sequence: TGCGCCAGCAGCACCCCTAGCGGGGGGCGCACAGATACGCAGTATTTT. It yields the protein CASSTPSGGRTDTQYF. Full variable domain (remainder filled in from reference TRBV5-1 and TRBJ2-3): KAGVTQTPRYLIKTRGQQVTLSCSPISGHRSVSWYQQTPGQGLQFLFEYFSETQRNKGNFPGRFSGRQFSNSRSEMNVSTLELGDSALYLCASSTPSGGRTDTQYFGPGTRLTVL.

The CDR3 coding sequence is TGCAGTGCTACAGAATTGAATCAGCCCCAGCATTTT. Residues: CSATELNQPQHF. V and J are TRBV20-1 and TRBJ1-5, with no clear D. Between the trimmed V and J ends, which lost 4 bases and 4 bases, there was a span of 8 bases. The CDR3 totals 12 residues. The germline V gene has CDR1 DFQATT and CDR2 SNEGSKA (reference sequence).

The rearrangement joins TRBV6-5 to TRBJ1-2; 12 bases match TRBD1. In germline, CDR1 is MNHEY, CDR2 SVGAGI. With V trimmed by 5 bases and J by 8 bases, 12 bases remained unmatched. The CDR3 loop spans 16 amino acids. CDR3 sequence (DNA): TGTGCCAGCAGTCACACACCGGGACAGGGGGCAGGAGGCTACACCTTC. It encodes CASSHTPGQGAGGYTF.

For the CDR3, the DNA is TGCGCCAGCCGCTCAGGCTACTACGAGCAGTACTTC. It specifies CASRSGYYEQYF. The V and J genes are TRBV5-1 and TRBJ2-7; D remains unclear. The germline V and J ends were trimmed by 7 bases and 3 bases, with 11 bases remaining between them. Per the germline V gene, CDR1 is SGHRS and CDR2 is YFSETQ. CDR3 length equals 12 residues.

A remark on this clonotype: This may stem from a read error, because a much larger clone lies one nucleotide away. The V gene is TRBV7-8, the J gene TRBJ2-1; D is possibly TRBD2 (6 bases). Trimming pared 3 bases from V and 6 bases from J, leaving 18 bases between. The CDR3 has 16 residues. The germline CDR1 and CDR2 sequences are SGHVS and FQNEAQ. This chain's CDR3 is CASSLEPPEGGNEQFF. CDR3 in DNA: TGTGCCAGCAGCTTGGAGCCCCCGGAGGGCGGCAATGAGCAGTTCTTC.

The V call is TRBV5-1, the J call TRBJ2-7; 13 nucleotides agree with TRBD2. The CDR3 length is 17 residues. Germline-derived CDR1 and CDR2 are SGHRS and YFSETQ. The trim removed 3 bases at V and 5 bases at J, leaving 11 bases unmatched. CDR3 in DNA: TGCGCCAGCAGCTACGGACTAGCGGGAGTATCATTCGACGAGCAGTACTTC. It codes for CASSYGLAGVSFDEQYF.

The rearrangement joins TRBV7-2 to TRBJ1-1; 7 nucleotides agree with TRBD1. V lost 5 bases and J lost 1; bases outside the gene matches: 10. CDR1 SGHTA and CDR2 FQGNSA come from the germline V gene. CDR3 length: 16 residues. The CDR3 region is CASSLFGQEANTEAFF. The CDR3 nucleotides are TGTGCCAGCAGCCTATTCGGACAGGAGGCGAACACTGAAGCTTTCTTT.

This sequence joins TRBV10-3 and TRBJ2-1; 12 bases align to TRBD2. The CDR3 is 15 amino acids. Germline assignment: CDR1 ENHRY and CDR2 SYGVKD. With 3 bases clipped from V and 6 bases from J, the junction kept 3 bases outside the gene matches. The CDR3 here is CAISDGLAGRNEQFF. In DNA, the CDR3 is TGTGCCATCAGTGATGGACTAGCGGGACGCAATGAGCAGTTCTTC.

This chain links TRBV6-5 with TRBJ2-1; tentatively, D is TRBD2 (5 bases). The CDR3 sequence is 18 residues long. Germline CDR1 reads MNHEY; CDR2 reads SVGAGI. V lost 0 bases to trimming and J lost 6 bases, with 21 bases between them. The CDR3 DNA is TGTGCCAGCAGTTACTCGACTATTAGCCCAAAACTCATCAATGAGCAGTTCTTC. Protein product: CASSYSTISPKLINEQFF.

This clonotype was seen only once. The V gene is TRBV4-1, the J gene TRBJ2-1; D possibly corresponds to TRBD1 (5 bases). V was shortened by 2 bases and J by 9 bases, with 23 bases between the two germline ends. The CDR3 is 17 amino acids. The germline CDR1 and CDR2 sequences are MGHRA and YSYEKL. CDR3 residues: CASSQPNDGRKGREQFF. CDR3 sequence (DNA): TGCGCCAGCAGCCAACCCAACGACGGTCGAAAGGGGCGTGAGCAGTTCTTC.

The CDR3 sequence: CASSDLRAHTEAFF. CDR3 sequence (DNA): TGTGCCAGCAGTGATCTAAGGGCGCACACTGAAGCTTTCTTT. The gene calls are TRBV2 and TRBJ1-1; D unresolved. V lost 3 bases to trimming and J lost 3 bases, with 11 bases between them. Germline CDR1 and CDR2: SNHLY and FYNNEI. The CDR3 covers 14 residues.

The rearrangement joins TRBV20-1 to TRBJ2-1; D is perhaps TRBD2 (6 bases). The V end lost 5 bases, the J end lost 4 bases, and 12 bases lay between the germline ends. Per germline, CDR1 DFQATT and CDR2 SNEGSKA (reference sequence). The CDR3 is made up of 13 amino acids. DNA for the CDR3: TGCAGTGCTCCCGGGACTGTGTACAATGAGCAGTTCTTC. Its translation: CSAPGTVYNEQFF.

The J gene is TRBJ1-1, the V gene TRBV6-5, with TRBD1 matching over 9 bases. The CDR3 has 12 amino acids. V dropped 7 bases and J dropped 11; count of bases not matched to a gene: 8. Germline loops: CDR1 MNHEY, CDR2 SVGAGI. The CDR3 DNA reads TGTGCCAGCATAGGGACAGGGCGTGCGGCTTTCTTT. Its translation is CASIGTGRAAFF.

The V gene is TRBV28, the J gene TRBJ2-1, with a weak D call TRBD2 (6 bases). Germline values: CDR1 MDHEN, CDR2 SYDVKM. V gave up 3 bases and J gave up 10 bases, with 13 bases separating them. The CDR3 is 13 residues long. CDR3 in DNA: TGTGCCAGCAGTTTTCGCGGGAATAGCGAGCAGTTCTTC. Translating it yields CASSFRGNSEQFF. The full variable domain, its missing parts supplied by reference TRBV28 and TRBJ2-1, is DVKVTQSSRYLVKRTGEKVFLECVQDMDHENMFWYRQDPGLGLRLIYFSYDVKMKEKGDIPEGYSVSREKKERFSLILESASTNQTSMYLCASSFRGNSEQFFGPGTRLTVL.

V gene TRBV12-3 or TRBV12-4 combines with J gene TRBJ1-2, with D possibly matching TRBD1 (6 bases). This CDR3 comprises 14 residues. The V end lost 5 bases, the J end lost 4 bases, and 14 bases lay between the germline ends. The CDR3 DNA is TGTGCCAGCAGTGAGGACAGAAATTCCTATGGCTACACCTTC. The encoded protein is CASSEDRNSYGYTF.

The chain recombines TRBV3-1 with TRBJ2-7; D gene uncertain. Per the germline V gene, CDR1 is LGHDT and CDR2 is YNNKEL (reference sequence). V was cut by 4 bases and J by 3 bases, with 13 bases left in between. The length of the CDR3 is 14 residues. The chain's CDR3 is CASSPLLTLYEQYF. The CDR3 region has the DNA TGTGCCAGCAGCCCACTACTGACACTCTACGAGCAGTACTTC.

The chain is built from TRBV7-9 and TRBJ2-1; D is unclear. The V end lost 7 bases, the J end lost 13 bases, and 17 bases lay between the germline ends. In germline, CDR1 is SEHNR, CDR2 FQNEAQ (reference sequence). The CDR3 runs 12 residues. CDR3 bases: TGTGCCAGCACTCCCATCGAAGAGACCCAGTTCTTC. Translation gives CASTPIEETQFF.

In this sample, this clonotype turned up a few times. This chain connects TRBV20-1 to TRBJ2-3; unclear D gene. The length of the CDR3 is 13 residues. V gave up 4 bases and J gave up 2 bases, with 10 bases separating them. CDR1 and CDR2 from the germline V gene are DFQATT and SNEGSKA (reference sequence). Here the CDR3 reads CSATVDHTDTQYF. The CDR3 DNA reads as TGCAGTGCTACAGTAGACCACACAGATACGCAGTATTTT.

In its sample, this clonotype was seen a few times. This chain joins TRBV12-3 or TRBV12-4 and TRBJ2-5; D call uncertain. The CDR3 extends over 15 amino acids. V lost 3 bases, J lost 2 bases, and 13 bases lay in between. This CDR3 reads CASSFSGRNQETQYF. CDR3 nucleotides: TGTGCCAGCAGTTTCTCTGGACGGAATCAAGAGACCCAGTACTTC.

The table lists this clonotype with a few counts. This chain links TRBV11-1 with TRBJ2-2; 8 bases are shared with TRBD1. J gave up 4 bases and V 5 bases, and 6 bases lay outside the gene matches. This CDR3 has 15 residues. CDR1 and CDR2 from the germline V gene are SGHAT and FQDESV (reference sequence). In DNA, the CDR3 is TGTGCCAGCAGCCAGGACAGGGTTCGCACCGGGGAGCTGTTTTTT. This codes for CASSQDRVRTGELFF. Full variable domain (remainder filled in from reference TRBV11-1 and TRBJ2-2): EAEVAQSPRYKITEKSQAVAFWCDPISGHATLYWYRQILGQGPELLVQFQDESVVDDSQLPKDRFSAERLKGVDSTLKIQPAELGDSAMYLCASSQDRVRTGELFFGEGSRLTVL.

The chain couples TRBV20-1 to TRBJ2-1, with D perhaps TRBD2 (7 bases). Trimming took off 6 bases at V and 6 bases at J, with 18 bases between the two ends. The germline V gene encodes CDR1 DFQATT and CDR2 SNEGSKA (reference sequence). The CDR3 runs to 14 residues. This CDR3 reads CSARNGGPGNEQFF. DNA for the CDR3: TGCAGTGCGCGGAACGGGGGGCCGGGCAATGAGCAGTTCTTC.